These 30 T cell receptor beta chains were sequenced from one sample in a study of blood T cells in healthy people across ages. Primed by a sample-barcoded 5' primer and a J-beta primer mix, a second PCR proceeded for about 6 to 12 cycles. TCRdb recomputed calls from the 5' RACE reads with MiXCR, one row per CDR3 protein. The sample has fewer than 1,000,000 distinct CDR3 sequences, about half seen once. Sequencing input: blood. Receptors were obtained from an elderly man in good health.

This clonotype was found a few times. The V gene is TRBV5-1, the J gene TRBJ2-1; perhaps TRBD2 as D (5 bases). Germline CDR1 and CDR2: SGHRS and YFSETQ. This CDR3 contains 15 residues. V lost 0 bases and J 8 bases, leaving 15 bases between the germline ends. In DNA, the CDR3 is TGCGCCAGCAGCTTGGAAGCCGGGATCGTAGATGAGCAGTTCTTC. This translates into CASSLEAGIVDEQFF.

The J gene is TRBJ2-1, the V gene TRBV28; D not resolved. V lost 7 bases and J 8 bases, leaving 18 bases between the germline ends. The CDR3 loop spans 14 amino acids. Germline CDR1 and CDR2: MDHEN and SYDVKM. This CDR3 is CASTQWDSSDEQFF. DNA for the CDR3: TGTGCCAGCACCCAGTGGGATAGTTCGGATGAGCAGTTCTTC.

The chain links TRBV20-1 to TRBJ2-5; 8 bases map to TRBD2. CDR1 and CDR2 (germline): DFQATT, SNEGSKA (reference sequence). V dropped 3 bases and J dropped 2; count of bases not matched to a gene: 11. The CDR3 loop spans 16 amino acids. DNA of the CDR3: TGCAGTGCTAGTGGAAGTTTGCGGGAGGATCAAGAGACCCAGTACTTC. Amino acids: CSASGSLREDQETQYF.

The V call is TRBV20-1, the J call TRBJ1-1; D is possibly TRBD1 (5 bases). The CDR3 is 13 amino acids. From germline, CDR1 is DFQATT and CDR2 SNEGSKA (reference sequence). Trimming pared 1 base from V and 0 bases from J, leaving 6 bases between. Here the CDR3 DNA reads TGCAGTGCTAGAGGACAGATGAACACTGAAGCTTTCTTT. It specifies CSARGQMNTEAFF.

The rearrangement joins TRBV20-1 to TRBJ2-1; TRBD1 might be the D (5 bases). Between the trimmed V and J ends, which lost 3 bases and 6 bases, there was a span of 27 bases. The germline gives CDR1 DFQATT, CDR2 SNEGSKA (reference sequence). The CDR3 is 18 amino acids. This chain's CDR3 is CSARRPLSGALATNEQFF. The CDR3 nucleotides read TGCAGTGCTAGGAGACCCCTCTCTGGGGCCCTCGCTACCAATGAGCAGTTCTTC.

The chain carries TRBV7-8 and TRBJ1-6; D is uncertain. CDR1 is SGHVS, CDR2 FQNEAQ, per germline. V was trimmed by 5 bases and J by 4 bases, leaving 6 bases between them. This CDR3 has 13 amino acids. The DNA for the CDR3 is TGTGCCAGCAGCACCCAGTATAATTCACCCCTCCACTTT. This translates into CASSTQYNSPLHF.

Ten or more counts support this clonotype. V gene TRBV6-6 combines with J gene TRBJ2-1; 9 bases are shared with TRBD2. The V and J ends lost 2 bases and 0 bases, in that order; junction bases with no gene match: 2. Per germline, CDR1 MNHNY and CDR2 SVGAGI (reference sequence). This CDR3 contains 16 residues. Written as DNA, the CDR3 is TGTGCCAGCAGTTACGAAGCGGGGGGCTCCTACAATGAGCAGTTCTTC. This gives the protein CASSYEAGGSYNEQFF.

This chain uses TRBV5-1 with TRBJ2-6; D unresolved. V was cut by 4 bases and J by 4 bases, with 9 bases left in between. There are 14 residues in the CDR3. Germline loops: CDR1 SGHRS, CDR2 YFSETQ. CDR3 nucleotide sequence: TGCGCCAGCAGCCCCAATATGGGGGCCAACGTCCTGACTTTC. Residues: CASSPNMGANVLTF.

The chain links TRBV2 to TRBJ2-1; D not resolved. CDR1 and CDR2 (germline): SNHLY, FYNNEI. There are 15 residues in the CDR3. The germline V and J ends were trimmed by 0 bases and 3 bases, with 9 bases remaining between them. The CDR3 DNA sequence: TGTGCCAGCAGTGAAGCGGCCAGCCACTACAATGAGCAGTTCTTC. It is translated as CASSEAASHYNEQFF. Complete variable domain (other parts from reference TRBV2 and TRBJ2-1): EPEVTQTPSHQVTQMGQEVILRCVPISNHLYFYWYRQILGQKVEFLVSFYNNEISEKSEIFDDQFSVERPDGSNFTLKIRSTKLEDSAMYFCASSEAASHYNEQFFGPGTRLTVL.

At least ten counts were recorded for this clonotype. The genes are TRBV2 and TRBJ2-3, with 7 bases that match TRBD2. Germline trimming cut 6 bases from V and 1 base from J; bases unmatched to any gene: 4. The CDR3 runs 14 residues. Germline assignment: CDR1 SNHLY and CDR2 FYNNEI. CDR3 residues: CASRPTSGTDTQYF. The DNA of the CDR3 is TGTGCCAGCAGACCCACTAGCGGCACAGATACGCAGTATTTT.

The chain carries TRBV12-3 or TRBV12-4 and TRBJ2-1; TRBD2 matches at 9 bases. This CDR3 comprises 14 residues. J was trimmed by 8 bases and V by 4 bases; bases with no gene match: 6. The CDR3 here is CASSYSGRPYEQFF. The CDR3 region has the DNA TGTGCCAGCAGTTACAGCGGGAGGCCCTATGAGCAGTTCTTC.

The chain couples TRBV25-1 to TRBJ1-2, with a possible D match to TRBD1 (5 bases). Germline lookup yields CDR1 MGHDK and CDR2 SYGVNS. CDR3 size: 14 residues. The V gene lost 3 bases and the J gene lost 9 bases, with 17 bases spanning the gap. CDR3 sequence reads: CASSETGLGYSYTF. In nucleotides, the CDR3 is TGTGCCAGCAGTGAGACGGGACTCGGGTATAGCTACACCTTC.

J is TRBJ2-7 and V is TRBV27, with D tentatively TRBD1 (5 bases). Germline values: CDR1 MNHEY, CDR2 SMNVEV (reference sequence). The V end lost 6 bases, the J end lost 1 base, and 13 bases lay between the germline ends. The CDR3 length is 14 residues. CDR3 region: CASSRQRISYEQYF. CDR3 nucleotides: TGTGCCAGCAGCCGACAGCGAATTTCCTACGAGCAGTACTTC.

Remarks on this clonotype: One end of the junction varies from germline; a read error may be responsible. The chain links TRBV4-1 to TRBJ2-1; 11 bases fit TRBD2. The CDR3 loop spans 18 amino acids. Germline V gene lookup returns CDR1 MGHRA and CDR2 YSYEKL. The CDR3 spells CASGQDKYRTSGFYEQFF. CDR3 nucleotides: TGCGCCAGCGGCCAAGATAAGTATAGGACTAGCGGGTTTTATGAGCAGTTCTTC.

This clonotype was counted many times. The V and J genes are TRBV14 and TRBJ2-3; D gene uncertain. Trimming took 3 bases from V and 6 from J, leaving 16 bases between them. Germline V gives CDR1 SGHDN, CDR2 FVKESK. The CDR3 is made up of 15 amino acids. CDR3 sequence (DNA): TGTGCCAGCAGCCAGGCACCGGGTCTAGTTGATACGCAGTATTTT. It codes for CASSQAPGLVDTQYF.

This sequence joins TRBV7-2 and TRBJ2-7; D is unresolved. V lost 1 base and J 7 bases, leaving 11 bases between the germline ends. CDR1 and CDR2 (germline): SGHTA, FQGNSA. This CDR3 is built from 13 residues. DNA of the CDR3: TGTGCCAGCAGCTTAGAGGAACCTACGGAGCAGTACTTC. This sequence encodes CASSLEEPTEQYF.

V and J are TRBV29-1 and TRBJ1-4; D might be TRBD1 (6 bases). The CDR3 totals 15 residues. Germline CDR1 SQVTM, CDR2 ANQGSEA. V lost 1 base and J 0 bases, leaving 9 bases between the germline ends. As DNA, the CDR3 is TGCAGCGTTGAAGGAGGGGGGGCAACTAATGAAAAACTGTTTTTT. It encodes CSVEGGGATNEKLFF.

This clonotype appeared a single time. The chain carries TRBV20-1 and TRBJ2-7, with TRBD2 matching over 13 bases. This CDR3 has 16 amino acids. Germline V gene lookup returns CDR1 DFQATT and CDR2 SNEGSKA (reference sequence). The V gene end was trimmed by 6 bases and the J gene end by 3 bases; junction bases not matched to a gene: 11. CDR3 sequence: CSANRGGTSGNYEQYF. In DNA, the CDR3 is TGCAGTGCGAACAGGGGTGGGACTAGCGGGAACTACGAGCAGTACTTC.

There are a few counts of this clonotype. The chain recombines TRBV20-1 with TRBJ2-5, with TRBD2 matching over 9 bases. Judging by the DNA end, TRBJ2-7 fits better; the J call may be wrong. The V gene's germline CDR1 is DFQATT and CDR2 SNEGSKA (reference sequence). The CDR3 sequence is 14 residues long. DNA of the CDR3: TGCAGTGCCCTCCGGCGGGAGGGTAGGTACGAGCAGTACTTC. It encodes CSALRREGRYEQYF.

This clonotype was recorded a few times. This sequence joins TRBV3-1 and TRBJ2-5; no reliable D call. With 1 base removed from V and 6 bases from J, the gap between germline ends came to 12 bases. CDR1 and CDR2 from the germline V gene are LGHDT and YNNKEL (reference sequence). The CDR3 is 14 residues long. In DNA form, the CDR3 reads TGTGCCAGCAGCCAAGTGGGATTGTTGAAGACCCAGTACTTC. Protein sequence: CASSQVGLLKTQYF.

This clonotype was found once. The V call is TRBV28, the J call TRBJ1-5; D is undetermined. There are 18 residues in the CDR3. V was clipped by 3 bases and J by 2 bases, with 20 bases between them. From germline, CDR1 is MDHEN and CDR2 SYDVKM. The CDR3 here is CASSLISIADMGNQPQHF. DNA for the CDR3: TGTGCCAGCAGTTTGATCAGTATTGCGGATATGGGCAATCAGCCCCAGCATTTT.

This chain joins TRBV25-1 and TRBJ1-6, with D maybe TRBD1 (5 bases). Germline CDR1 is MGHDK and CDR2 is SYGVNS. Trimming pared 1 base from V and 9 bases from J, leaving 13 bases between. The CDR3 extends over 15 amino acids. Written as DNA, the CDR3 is TGTGCCAGCAGTGAATGTGGGGGTCCGGTTTCACCCCTCCACTTT. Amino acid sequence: CASSECGGPVSPLHF.

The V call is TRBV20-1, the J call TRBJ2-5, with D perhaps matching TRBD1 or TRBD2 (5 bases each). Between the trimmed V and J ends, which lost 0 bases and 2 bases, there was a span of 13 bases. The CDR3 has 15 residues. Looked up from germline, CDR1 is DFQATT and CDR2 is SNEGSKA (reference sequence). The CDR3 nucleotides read TGCAGTGCTAGAGATCCGGGACGATCACAAGAGACCCAGTACTTC. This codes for CSARDPGRSQETQYF.

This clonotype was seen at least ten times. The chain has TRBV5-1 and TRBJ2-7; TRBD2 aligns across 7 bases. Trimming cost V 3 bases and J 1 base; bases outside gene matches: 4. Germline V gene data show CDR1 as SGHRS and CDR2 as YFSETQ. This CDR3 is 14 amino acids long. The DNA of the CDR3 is TGCGCCAGCAGCTCCAGCGGGACTTCCTACGAGCAGTACTTC. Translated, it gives CASSSSGTSYEQYF.

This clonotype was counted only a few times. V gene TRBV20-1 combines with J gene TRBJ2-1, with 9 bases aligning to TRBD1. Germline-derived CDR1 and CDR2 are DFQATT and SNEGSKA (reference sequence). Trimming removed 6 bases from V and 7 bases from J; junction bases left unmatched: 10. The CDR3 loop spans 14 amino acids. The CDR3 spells CSAKRQGVRNEQFF. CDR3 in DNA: TGCAGTGCCAAACGACAGGGGGTTCGAAATGAGCAGTTCTTC.

The DNA of the CDR3 is TGTGCCAGCAGCCTAGGGGGCCCTTGGGGTGACATTCAGTACTTC. It translates to CASSLGGPWGDIQYF. This chain links TRBV7-2 with TRBJ2-7; TRBD1 aligns across 7 bases. The DNA end is more similar to TRBJ2-4, so the J call may be wrong. Germline V gene data show CDR1 as SGHTA and CDR2 as FQGNSA. The CDR3 loop spans 15 amino acids.

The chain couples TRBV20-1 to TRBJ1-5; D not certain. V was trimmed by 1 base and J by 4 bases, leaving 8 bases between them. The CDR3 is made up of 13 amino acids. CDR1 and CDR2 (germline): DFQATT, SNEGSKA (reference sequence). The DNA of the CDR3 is TGCAGTGCTAGAGGCGCGGAGAATCAGCCCCAGCATTTT. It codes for CSARGAENQPQHF.

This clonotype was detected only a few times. CDR3 loop: CSALNSGTKNIQYF. CDR3 sequence (DNA): TGCAGTGCTCTTAACTCGGGGACCAAAAACATTCAGTACTTC. V is TRBV20-1 and J is TRBJ2-4; a possible D gene is TRBD2 (5 bases). The CDR3 runs to 14 residues. The ends were cut back, 5 bases at V and 2 bases at J, with 13 bases in the middle. The germline gives CDR1 DFQATT, CDR2 SNEGSKA (reference sequence).

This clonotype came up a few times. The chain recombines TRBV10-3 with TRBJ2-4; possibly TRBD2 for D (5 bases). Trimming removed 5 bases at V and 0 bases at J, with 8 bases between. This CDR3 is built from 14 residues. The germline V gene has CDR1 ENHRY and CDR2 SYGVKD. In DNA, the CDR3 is TGTGCCATCAGTACGGAGGTAGCCAAAAACATTCAGTACTTC. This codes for CAISTEVAKNIQYF.

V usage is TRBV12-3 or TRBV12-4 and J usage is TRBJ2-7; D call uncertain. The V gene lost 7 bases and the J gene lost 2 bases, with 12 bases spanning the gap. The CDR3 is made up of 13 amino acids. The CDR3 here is CASTLTGTYEQYF. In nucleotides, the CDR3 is TGTGCCAGCACCCTGACTGGGACCTACGAGCAGTACTTC.